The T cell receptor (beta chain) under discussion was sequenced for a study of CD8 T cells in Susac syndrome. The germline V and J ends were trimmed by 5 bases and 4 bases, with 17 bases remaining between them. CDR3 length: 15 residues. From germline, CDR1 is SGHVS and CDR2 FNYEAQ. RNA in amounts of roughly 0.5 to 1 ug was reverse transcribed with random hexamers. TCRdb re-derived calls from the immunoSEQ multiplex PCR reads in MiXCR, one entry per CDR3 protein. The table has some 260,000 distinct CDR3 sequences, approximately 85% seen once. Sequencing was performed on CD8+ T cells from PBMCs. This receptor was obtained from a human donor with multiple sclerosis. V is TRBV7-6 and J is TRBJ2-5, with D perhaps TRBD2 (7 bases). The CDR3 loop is CASSPTRGALETQYF. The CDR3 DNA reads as TGTGCCAGCAGCCCTACCCGGGGGGCCCTAGAGACCCAGTACTTC.